These 5 T cell receptor beta chains were all obtained from the same sample, sequenced in a study of cytomegalovirus exposure and HLA in healthy donors. Amplification used 60 Vbeta primers and 13 Jbeta primers. Profiled with immunoSEQ multiplex PCR; TCRdb holds only in-frame clones, not every one. The table lists under 300,000 clones, 86% of them singletons. The specimen sequenced was PBMCs. These receptors were collected from a man aged 35 to 55 in good health and CMV-seropositive.

V and J are TRBV27 and TRBJ1-1; 8 bases agree with TRBD1. Germline CDR1 MNHEY, CDR2 SMNVEV (reference sequence). There are 18 residues in the CDR3. Trimming cost V 0 bases and J 0 bases; bases outside gene matches: 9. The CDR3 protein is CASSLSGTGIFMNTEAFF. As DNA, the CDR3 is TGTGCCAGCAGTTTATCCGGGACAGGTATTTTCATGAACACTGAAGCTTTCTTT.

The CDR3 DNA is TGTGCCAGCAGCTTAGAAGCCCTAGCGGGATCGAGCGAGCAGTACTTC. Its protein product is CASSLEALAGSSEQYF. The rearrangement links TRBV7-2 to TRBJ2-7; 9 positions agree with TRBD2. Germline V gene lookup returns CDR1 SGHTA and CDR2 FQGNSA. The CDR3 length is 16 residues. Losses at the gene ends were 1 base for V and 6 bases for J; bases not matched to a gene: 10. Full variable domain (outside the CDR3, taken from reference TRBV7-2 and TRBJ2-7): GAGVSQSPSNKVTEKGKDVELRCDPISGHTALYWYRQSLGQGLEFLIYFQGNSAPDKSGLPSDRFSAERTGGSVSTLTIQRTQQEDSAVYLCASSLEALAGSSEQYFGPGTRLTVT.

This clone appeared once. The chain links TRBV4-2 to TRBJ2-3, with D possibly being TRBD2 (6 bases). Trimming cost V 3 bases and J 4 bases, with 11 bases left between them. Germline CDR1 reads LGHNA; CDR2 reads YNFKEQ. The CDR3 runs to 14 residues. CDR3 region: CASSHSGRADTQYF. The CDR3 coding sequence is TGTGCCAGCAGCCACAGCGGGCGGGCAGATACGCAGTATTTT.

V gene TRBV11-2 combines with J gene TRBJ2-6, with D hard to call. V shed 11 bases and J shed 4 bases, with 15 bases lying between them. Germline assignment: CDR1 SGHAT and CDR2 FQNNGV. The CDR3 sequence is 14 residues long. In DNA, the CDR3 is TGTGCCGCATCTAGAGATCTGGGGGCCAACGTCCTGACTTTC. It translates to CAASRDLGANVLTF.

The V and J genes are TRBV15 and TRBJ2-3, with 12 bases identical to TRBD2. With V trimmed by 0 bases and J by 5 bases, 3 bases remained unmatched. The length of the CDR3 is 16 residues. Germline lookup yields CDR1 LNHNV and CDR2 YYDKDF (reference sequence). The DNA for the CDR3 is TGTGCCACCAGCAGAGATCTAGCGGGAGGGGTAGATACGCAGTATTTT. It translates to CATSRDLAGGVDTQYF.